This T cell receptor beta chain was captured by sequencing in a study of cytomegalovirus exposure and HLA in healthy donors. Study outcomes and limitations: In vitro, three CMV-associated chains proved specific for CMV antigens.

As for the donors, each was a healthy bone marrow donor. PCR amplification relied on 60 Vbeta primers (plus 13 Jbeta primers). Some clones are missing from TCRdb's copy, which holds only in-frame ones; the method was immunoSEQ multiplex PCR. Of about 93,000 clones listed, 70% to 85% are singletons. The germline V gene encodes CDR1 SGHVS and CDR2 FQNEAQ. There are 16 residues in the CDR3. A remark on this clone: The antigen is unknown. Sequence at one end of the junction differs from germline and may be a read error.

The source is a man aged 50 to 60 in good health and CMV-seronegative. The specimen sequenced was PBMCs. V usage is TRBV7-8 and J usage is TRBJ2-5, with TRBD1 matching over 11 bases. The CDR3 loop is CASSLEGQGGRETQYF. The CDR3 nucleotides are TGTGCTAGCAGCTTAGAGGGACAGGGGGGACGGGAGACCCAGTACTTC.